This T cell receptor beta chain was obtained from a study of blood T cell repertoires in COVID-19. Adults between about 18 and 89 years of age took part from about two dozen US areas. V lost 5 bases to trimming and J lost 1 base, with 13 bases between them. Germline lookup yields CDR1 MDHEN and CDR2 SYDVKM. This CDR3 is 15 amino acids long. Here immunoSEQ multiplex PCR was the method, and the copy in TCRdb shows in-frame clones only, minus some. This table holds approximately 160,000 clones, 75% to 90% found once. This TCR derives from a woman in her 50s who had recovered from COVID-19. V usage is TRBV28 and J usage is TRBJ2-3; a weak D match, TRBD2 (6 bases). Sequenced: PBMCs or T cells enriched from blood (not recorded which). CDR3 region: CASSLSASGTDTQYF. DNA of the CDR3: TGTGCCAGCAGTCTGTCGGCTAGCGGCACAGATACGCAGTATTTT.